The 30 T cell receptor beta chains given below trace back to one sample, sequenced in a study of blood T cells in healthy people across ages. A second roughly 6 to 12 cycle PCR used barcoded and J-beta primers. From the 5' RACE reads, TCRdb called clonotypes with MiXCR, one entry per CDR3 protein. The table has 1 million or so distinct CDR3 sequences, 40% to 55% seen once. Sequencing was done on a sample of blood. Receptors were obtained from a woman aged 60 to 75 in good health.

This chain links TRBV4-1 with TRBJ2-7; D not resolved. Germline V lookup: CDR1 MGHRA, CDR2 YSYEKL. The length of the CDR3 is 17 residues. Trimming took 2 bases from V and 0 from J, leaving 17 bases between them. The CDR3, as DNA: TGCGCCAGCAGCCAACGACCTGAGGCCTCTAGCTCCTACGAGCAGTACTTC. Amino acid sequence: CASSQRPEASSSYEQYF.

In this sample, this clonotype turned up a few times. The genes are TRBV2 and TRBJ2-7; 9 bases are shared with TRBD1. The CDR3 is 15 residues long. Per germline, CDR1 SNHLY and CDR2 FYNNEI. V shed 6 bases and J 3 bases; nucleotides not matched to a gene: 9. The CDR3 sequence is CASSLGQGIYYEQYF. CDR3 in DNA: TGTGCCAGCAGCCTTGGACAGGGGATTTACTACGAGCAGTACTTC.

The chain employs TRBV9 and TRBJ2-4; TRBD2 aligns across 7 bases. Per the germline V gene, CDR1 is SGDLS and CDR2 is YYNGEE. This CDR3 has 13 residues. V lost 0 bases to trimming and J lost 13 bases; unmatched junction nucleotides: 7. The CDR3 region has the DNA TGTGCCAGCAGCGTAGCGGCGGGAGTGGAGCAGTACTTC. Its protein is CASSVAAGVEQYF.

This clonotype was counted between two and nine times. The rearrangement uses TRBV4-1 and TRBJ2-1; a possible D gene is TRBD1 (6 bases). The CDR3 spans 15 residues. Looked up from germline, CDR1 is MGHRA and CDR2 is YSYEKL. V was cut by 2 bases and J by 5 bases, with 13 bases left in between. This CDR3 is CASSQSQGPHNEQFF. In nucleotides, the CDR3 is TGCGCCAGCAGCCAATCACAGGGTCCCCACAATGAGCAGTTCTTC.

The DNA of the CDR3 is TGTGCCAGCAGCGGGACTAGCGGCCCGCCTGGATTAAATGAGCAGTTCTTC. It encodes CASSGTSGPPGLNEQFF. The chain has TRBV7-7 and TRBJ2-1; 11 nucleotides align to TRBD2. This CDR3 comprises 17 residues. CDR1 and CDR2 (germline): SSHAT, FNYEAQ (reference sequence). V was clipped by 5 bases and J by 7 bases; unmatched bases: 13.

The V and J genes are TRBV20-1 and TRBJ2-3, with unresolved D. The V gene's germline CDR1 is DFQATT and CDR2 SNEGSKA (reference sequence). CDR3 size: 12 residues. V was clipped by 6 bases and J by 0 bases, with 7 bases between them. Here the CDR3 reads CSAITSTDTQYF. CDR3 coding DNA: TGCAGTGCAATCACTAGCACAGATACGCAGTATTTT.

This clonotype showed up many times. The chain carries TRBV10-3 and TRBJ2-5, with D hard to call. Germline CDR1 reads ENHRY; CDR2 reads SYGVKD. V lost 2 bases and J 5 bases, leaving 3 bases between the germline ends. The CDR3 contains 11 residues. The CDR3 DNA sequence: TGTGCCATCAGTGAGGATGAGACCCAGTACTTC. As protein: CAISEDETQYF.

This clonotype has more than one count but fewer than ten. A read error may explain this, as a much larger clone is one base away. V gene TRBV2 combines with J gene TRBJ2-7, with a weak D call TRBD2 (6 bases). CDR1 and CDR2 from the germline V gene are SNHLY and FYNNEI. This CDR3 comprises 13 residues. Trimming took off 9 bases at V and 8 bases at J, with 20 bases between the two ends. The CDR3 DNA follows: TGTGCCAGTCTTGACCGGGACTCTGACAAGCAGTACTTC. This codes for CASLDRDSDKQYF.

This clonotype was seen only once. This chain joins TRBV10-3 and TRBJ2-7; D is ambiguous. The CDR3 sequence is 14 residues long. Trimming stripped 4 bases from V and 3 bases from J, with 13 bases between. The germline V gene encodes CDR1 ENHRY and CDR2 SYGVKD. CDR3 bases: TGTGCCATCAGTGTTGTGGGTTCCCACTACGAGCAGTACTTC. Translated, it gives CAISVVGSHYEQYF.

The chain recombines TRBV6-1 with TRBJ1-2, with TRBD1 identical over 7 bases. CDR3 length: 15 amino acids. Germline CDR1 and CDR2: MNHNS and SASEGT. J was trimmed by 4 bases and V by 4 bases; bases with no gene match: 9. DNA for the CDR3: TGTGCCAGCAGTGGATTGGCCGGGACAGTCTATGGCTACACCTTC. Its protein product is CASSGLAGTVYGYTF.

In regard to this clonotype: Sequence at one end of the junction differs from germline and may be a read error. The chain has TRBV12-3 or TRBV12-4 and TRBJ2-3; TRBD2 matches 12 bases. The CDR3 totals 15 residues. The CDR3 DNA reads as TGTGCCAGCAGTCTAGCGGGAGGGATCGCAGATACGCAGTATTTT. This sequence encodes CASSLAGGIADTQYF.

The rearrangement links TRBV7-9 to TRBJ2-1; the match to TRBD2 covers 9 bases. V was pared by 5 bases and J by 0 bases, with 5 bases of the junction left unmatched. Germline CDR1 reads SEHNR; CDR2 reads FQNEAQ (reference sequence). CDR3 length: 16 amino acids. CDR3 DNA sequence: TGTGCCAGCAGCCCGAGTAGCGGGAGCTCCTACAATGAGCAGTTCTTC. Residues: CASSPSSGSSYNEQFF.

This clonotype has only a few counts. This chain links TRBV7-9 with TRBJ2-1, with 11 bases matching TRBD2. The V gene end was trimmed by 4 bases and the J gene end by 15 bases; junction bases not matched to a gene: 8. The CDR3 is 13 amino acids. Per germline, CDR1 SEHNR and CDR2 FQNEAQ (reference sequence). This CDR3 is CASSSTLAGGWFF. CDR3 nucleotide sequence: TGTGCCAGCAGCTCGACTCTAGCGGGAGGTTGGTTCTTC.

This clonotype showed up many times. V usage is TRBV5-1 and J usage is TRBJ2-7, with D uncertain. CDR3 length: 14 amino acids. Germline CDR1 reads SGHRS; CDR2 reads YFSETQ. V was shortened by 5 bases and J by 2 bases, with 14 bases between the two germline ends. The CDR3 bases are TGCGCCAGCAGTTCCCTAGGAAGGACCTACGAGCAGTACTTC. It is translated as CASSSLGRTYEQYF.

The V gene is TRBV5-6, the J gene TRBJ2-3, with 7 bases matching TRBD2. There are 16 residues in the CDR3. The V gene's germline CDR1 is SGHDT and CDR2 YYEEEE. The V gene end was trimmed by 4 bases and the J gene end by 0 bases; junction bases not matched to a gene: 8. CDR3 bases: TGTGCCAGCAGCGATCTGACTAGCTCTAGCACAGATACGCAGTATTTT. Its translation is CASSDLTSSSTDTQYF. Variable domain in full (rest from reference TRBV5-6 and TRBJ2-3): DAGVTQSPTHLIKTRGQQVTLRCSPKSGHDTVSWYQQALGQGPQFIFQYYEEEERQRGNFPDRFSGHQFPNYSSELNVNALLLGDSALYLCASSDLTSSSTDTQYFGPGTRLTVL.

The chain couples TRBV29-1 to TRBJ2-5; weak D call: TRBD1 (6 bases). Per the germline V gene, CDR1 is SQVTM and CDR2 is ANQGSEA. This CDR3 spans 13 amino acids. V shed 7 bases and J shed 5 bases, with 17 bases lying between them. The CDR3 reads CSAKGGGLETQYF. The CDR3, as DNA: TGCAGCGCAAAGGGTGGGGGCCTGGAGACCCAGTACTTC.

The V call is TRBV20-1, the J call TRBJ2-7; D perhaps matches TRBD2 (6 bases). V was clipped by 3 bases and J by 6 bases, with 15 bases between them. The CDR3 sequence is 13 residues long. The V gene's germline CDR1 is DFQATT and CDR2 SNEGSKA (reference sequence). The CDR3 reads CSASGSAELEQYF. The CDR3 region has the DNA TGCAGTGCTAGCGGGAGTGCCGAACTCGAGCAGTACTTC.

This clonotype was detected ten times or more. As DNA, the CDR3 is TGTGCCAGCAGCTTGGCTGGGGGGGAGATCAATGAGCAGTTCTTC. This sequence encodes CASSLAGGEINEQFF. V usage is TRBV5-6 and J usage is TRBJ2-1; 7 bases line up with TRBD2. Looked up from germline, CDR1 is SGHDT and CDR2 is YYEEEE. The CDR3 contains 15 residues. The V gene end was trimmed by 0 bases and the J gene end by 6 bases; junction bases not matched to a gene: 6.

The rearrangement uses TRBV30 and TRBJ2-5, with 8 bases that match TRBD2. The CDR3 sequence is 15 residues long. The ends lost 4 bases at V and 4 bases at J; junction bases unmatched: 11. CDR1 is GTSNPN and CDR2 is SVGIG in the germline V gene (reference sequence). This CDR3 is CAWTREGLYLETQYF. The CDR3 coding sequence is TGTGCCTGGACTCGGGAGGGCCTGTACCTAGAGACCCAGTACTTC.

This clonotype was counted a few times. The rearrangement joins TRBV27 to TRBJ1-5; tentatively, D is TRBD1 (5 bases). This CDR3 is 14 amino acids long. CDR1 is MNHEY and CDR2 is SMNVEV in the germline V gene (reference sequence). V was clipped by 3 bases and J by 7 bases, with 13 bases between them. The CDR3 nucleotides read TGTGCCAGCAGTTTGACAGTTAACGAGCAGCCCCAGCATTTT. Its translation is CASSLTVNEQPQHF.

This clonotype was detected once. The V gene is TRBV5-1, the J gene TRBJ2-1; D is perhaps TRBD1 (5 bases). Per germline, CDR1 SGHRS and CDR2 YFSETQ. CDR3 size: 15 residues. Between the trimmed V and J ends, which lost 2 bases and 5 bases, there was a span of 14 bases. The CDR3, as DNA: TGCGCCAGCAGCTTATCTGTGGGGCACAACAATGAGCAGTTCTTC. Translating gives CASSLSVGHNNEQFF.

Remarks on this clonotype: This may be a read error, as it is one base from a much larger clone. The V and J genes are TRBV28 and TRBJ1-2; D remains ambiguous. Germline lookup yields CDR1 MDHEN and CDR2 SYDVKM. The CDR3 totals 14 residues. The CDR3 DNA sequence: TGTGTCAGCAGTCACCAAGGGACTAACTATGGCTACACCTTC. It codes for CVSSHQGTNYGYTF.

This chain links TRBV7-2 with TRBJ2-1; D uncertain. Germline V gene sequence: CDR1 SGHTA, CDR2 FQGNSA. The CDR3 is made up of 16 amino acids. V gave up 5 bases and J gave up 4 bases, with 18 bases separating them. Written as DNA, the CDR3 is TGTGCCAGCAGCCCCAGTGGGGTTGGTTCTTACAATGAGCAGTTCTTC. Protein sequence: CASSPSGVGSYNEQFF.

The chain has TRBV14 and TRBJ2-7; TRBD2 might be the D (6 bases). The J call may be in error: the DNA end matches TRBJ2-4 better. The CDR3 totals 17 residues. CDR1 SGHDN and CDR2 FVKESK come from the germline V gene. The CDR3 here is CASSQEFVGTGKNIQYF. CDR3 sequence (DNA): TGTGCCAGCAGCCAAGAGTTTGTGGGGACTGGCAAAAACATTCAGTACTTC.

The CDR3 sequence: CASSNRDRGNTF. CDR3 in DNA: TGTGCCAGCAGCAACCGGGACAGGGGAAACACCTTC. J is TRBJ1-2 and V is TRBV11-2; TRBD1 matches at 10 bases. Losses at the gene ends were 5 bases for V and 12 bases for J; bases not matched to a gene: 6. This CDR3 has 12 residues. The germline V gene encodes CDR1 SGHAT and CDR2 FQNNGV.

This chain uses TRBV28 with TRBJ2-7; TRBD2 aligns across 9 bases. CDR3 length equals 14 residues. V was pared by 6 bases and J by 9 bases, with 12 bases of the junction left unmatched. CDR1 is MDHEN, CDR2 SYDVKM, per germline. For the CDR3, the DNA is TGTGCCAGCAGGATGGGCGGGAGGGTCCCCGGGCAGTACTTC. The encoded protein is CASRMGGRVPGQYF.

The chain combines TRBV12-3 or TRBV12-4 with TRBJ1-2; D ambiguous. CDR3 length: 13 residues. V was pared by 7 bases and J by 4 bases, with 13 bases between. CDR3 residues: CASTSLGGYGYTF. As DNA, the CDR3 is TGTGCCAGCACTTCCCTGGGCGGCTATGGCTACACCTTC.

The chain is built from TRBV3-1 and TRBJ2-7, with TRBD1 as a possible D gene (6 bases). There are 15 residues in the CDR3. Deletions cut 3 bases from V and 2 bases from J, with 14 bases between. CDR1 and CDR2 from the germline V gene are LGHDT and YNNKEL (reference sequence). The CDR3 is CASSQGLGQPYEQYF. The CDR3 region has the DNA TGTGCCAGCAGCCAGGGGCTTGGACAGCCCTACGAGCAGTACTTC.

The V call is TRBV7-2, the J call TRBJ2-5; weak D call: TRBD1 (5 bases). Deletions cut 5 bases from V and 2 bases from J, with 12 bases between. The CDR3 sequence is 14 residues long. Germline CDR1 SGHTA, CDR2 FQGNSA. This chain's CDR3 is CASSVGARQETQYF. The CDR3 DNA sequence: TGTGCCAGCAGCGTAGGGGCCAGGCAAGAGACCCAGTACTTC. Using reference TRBV7-2 and TRBJ2-5 for the parts outside the CDR3, the full variable domain is GAGVSQSPSNKVTEKGKDVELRCDPISGHTALYWYRQSLGQGLEFLIYFQGNSAPDKSGLPSDRFSAERTGGSVSTLTIQRTQQEDSAVYLCASSVGARQETQYFGPGTRLLVL.

The genes are TRBV27 and TRBJ2-1, with 15 positions matching TRBD2. V dropped 3 bases and J dropped 10; count of bases not matched to a gene: 7. Per the germline V gene, CDR1 is MNHEY and CDR2 is SMNVEV (reference sequence). This CDR3 contains 16 residues. CDR3 DNA: TGTGCCAGCAGTTTTTTTTCGGGACTAGCGGGAGGCGAGCAGTTCTTC. Translated, it gives CASSFFSGLAGGEQFF.